The present T cell receptor beta chain was sequenced within a study of metastatic and nonmetastatic thyroid tumors. Study-level background: Malignant thyroid and benign thyroid patients provided blood and tumor or nodule tissue whose repertoires were compared. Whole-study findings and limits: Benign nodules were reported to have significantly lower TCR beta diversity than malignant thyroid tumors, in blood and tumor.

There are many counts of this clone. What it binds is unknown. V was trimmed by 2 bases and J by 7 bases, leaving 2 bases between them. Germline V gene sequence: CDR1 LNHDA, CDR2 SQIVND (reference sequence). This CDR3 spans 11 amino acids. TCRdb used MiXCR to call clones anew from the PCR reads. The table records some 20,000 clones, around a sixth of them present only once. Every patient underwent thyroid surgery untreated. The V call is TRBV19, the J call TRBJ1-4; D gene uncertain. The clonotype originates from a male donor with papillary thyroid cancer or a benign thyroid nodule (not recorded which). Some clones in this sample may be carry-over from other donors' samples. What was sequenced was blood. The CDR3 here is CASSITEKLFF. In DNA, the CDR3 is TGTGCCAGTAGTATAACTGAAAAACTGTTTTTT.